The 7 T cell receptor beta chains in this list originate from one sample, sequenced in a study of T cells after yellow fever vaccination. One entry per CDR3 protein, called by TCRdb with MiXCR from the 5' RACE reads. The data hold 200,000 to 300,000 distinct CDR3 sequences, with 10% to 15% observed a single time. The sample was CD4+ T cells sorted from PBMCs, taken 45 days after the yellow fever booster vaccination. All receptors derive from a man under 40 who received the YFV17D yellow fever vaccine.

This clonotype was seen a few times. This chain links TRBV3-1 with TRBJ2-1; D gene unclear. V shed 0 bases and J shed 9 bases, with 6 bases lying between them. The CDR3 sequence is 12 residues long. Germline V CDR1 and CDR2: LGHDT, YNNKEL (reference sequence). CDR3 DNA: TGTGCCAGCAGCCAAGATAAGGGTGAGCAGTTCTTC. Translated: CASSQDKGEQFF.

This clonotype has more than one count but fewer than ten. The chain carries TRBV7-2 and TRBJ2-1, with 9 bases that match TRBD2. With 4 bases clipped from V and 4 bases from J, the junction kept 5 bases outside the gene matches. The CDR3 contains 15 residues. Germline CDR1 SGHTA, CDR2 FQGNSA. The CDR3 sequence is CASSSMAGGYNEQFF. The DNA for the CDR3 is TGTGCCAGCAGCTCGATGGCGGGAGGGTACAATGAGCAGTTCTTC.

Ten or more counts support this clonotype. The chain links TRBV20-1 to TRBJ2-7; the D is unclear. Trimming removed 5 bases from V and 2 bases from J, with 10 bases in between. The CDR3 consists of 12 residues. Germline-derived CDR1 and CDR2 are DFQATT and SNEGSKA (reference sequence). The CDR3 coding sequence is TGCAGTGCTGCTAAGTTCACCTACGAGCAGTACTTC. Translation: CSAAKFTYEQYF.

The gene calls are TRBV7-6 and TRBJ2-2; 8 bases map to TRBD1. The trim removed 5 bases at V and 5 bases at J, leaving 10 bases unmatched. Germline V gene data show CDR1 as SGHVS and CDR2 as FNYEAQ. This CDR3 is 16 amino acids long. CDR3 coding DNA: TGTGCCAGCAGCCCCCGGACAGGGTTGGGTACCGGGGAGCTGTTTTTT. Amino acids: CASSPRTGLGTGELFF.

This clonotype came up a few times. The chain employs TRBV7-2 and TRBJ2-7; D might be TRBD2 (6 bases). The V end lost 3 bases, the J end lost 3 bases, and 18 bases lay between the germline ends. The CDR3 contains 16 residues. Germline lookup yields CDR1 SGHTA and CDR2 FQGNSA. The CDR3 protein is CASSLGWDSQSYEQYF. In DNA, the CDR3 is TGTGCCAGCAGCTTGGGATGGGACTCCCAGAGCTACGAGCAGTACTTC.

This clonotype was counted only a few times. J is TRBJ2-2 and V is TRBV7-2; D might be TRBD2 (6 bases). The CDR3 is 13 amino acids. Germline CDR1 SGHTA, CDR2 FQGNSA. Between the trimmed V and J ends, which lost 7 bases and 8 bases, there was a span of 14 bases. The CDR3 sequence is CASNSWEVGELFF. CDR3 nucleotide sequence: TGTGCCAGCAATTCTTGGGAGGTGGGGGAGCTGTTTTTT.

This clonotype has just one count. V gene TRBV2 combines with J gene TRBJ2-1; 7 nucleotides line up with TRBD1. CDR3 length equals 15 residues. CDR1 and CDR2 from the germline V gene are SNHLY and FYNNEI. V dropped 7 bases and J dropped 2; count of bases not matched to a gene: 8. CDR3 nucleotides: TGTGCCAGCAAAACGGGGACAGTTACCTACAATGAGCAGTTCTTC. Translation: CASKTGTVTYNEQFF.